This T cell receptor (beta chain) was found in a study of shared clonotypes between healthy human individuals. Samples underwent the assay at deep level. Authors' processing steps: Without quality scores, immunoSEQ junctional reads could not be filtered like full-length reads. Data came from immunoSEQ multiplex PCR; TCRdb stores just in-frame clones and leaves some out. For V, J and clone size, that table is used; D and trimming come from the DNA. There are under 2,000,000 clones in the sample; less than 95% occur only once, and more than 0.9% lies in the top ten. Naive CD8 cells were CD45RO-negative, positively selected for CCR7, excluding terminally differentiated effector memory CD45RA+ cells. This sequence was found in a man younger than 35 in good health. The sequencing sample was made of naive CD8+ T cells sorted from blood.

CDR3 DNA sequence: TGTGCCAGCAGCTCCGACAGGGAGCAATACAATGAGCAGTTCTTC. Amino acids: CASSSDREQYNEQFF. The chain employs TRBV5-6 and TRBJ2-1; 7 bases fit TRBD1. V shed 3 bases and J 4 bases; nucleotides not matched to a gene: 7. Germline CDR1 reads SGHDT; CDR2 reads YYEEEE. The CDR3 covers 15 residues.